The clone carrying this TCR beta chain has just one count. This specimen belongs to a study of blood T cell repertoires in COVID-19. Study at large: T cells, B-cell-depleted T cells, or PBMCs provided the cDNA or gDNA that served as material.

The V end lost 1 base, the J end lost 6 bases, and 16 bases lay between the germline ends. The CDR3 totals 15 residues. Germline loops: CDR1 SGHNT, CDR2 YYREEE (reference sequence). Clones were read by immunoSEQ multiplex PCR, and TCRdb kept only the in-frame ones, dropping some. In the table there are more than 70,000 clones, 85% to 90% of which are singletons. This chain uses TRBV5-4 with TRBJ1-2; possibly TRBD1 for D (6 bases). This receptor was identified in a man in his 60s with acute or convalescent COVID-19. The source material was peripheral blood. The CDR3 region has the DNA TGTGCCAGCAGCTTGTACTTCCCCCAGGGGAATGGCTACACCTTC. This encodes CASSLYFPQGNGYTF.